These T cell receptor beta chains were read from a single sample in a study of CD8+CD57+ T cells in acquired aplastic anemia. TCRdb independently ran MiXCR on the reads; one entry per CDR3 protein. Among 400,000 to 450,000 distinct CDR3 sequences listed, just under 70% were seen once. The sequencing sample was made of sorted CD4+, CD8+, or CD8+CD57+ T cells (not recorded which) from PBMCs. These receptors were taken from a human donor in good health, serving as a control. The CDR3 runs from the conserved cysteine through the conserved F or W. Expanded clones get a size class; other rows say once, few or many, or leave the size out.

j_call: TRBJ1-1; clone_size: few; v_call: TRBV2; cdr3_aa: CASSDTEAFF
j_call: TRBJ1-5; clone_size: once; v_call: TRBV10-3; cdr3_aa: CATKGQGTDQPQQF
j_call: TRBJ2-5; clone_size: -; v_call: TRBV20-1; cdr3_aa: CSAVNGAGYAETQYF
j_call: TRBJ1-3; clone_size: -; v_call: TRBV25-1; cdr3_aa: CASSRTPDSGNTIYF
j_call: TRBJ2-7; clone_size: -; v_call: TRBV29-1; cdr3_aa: CSGGGQGGEQYF
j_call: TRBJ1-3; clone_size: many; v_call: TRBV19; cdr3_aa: CASTATRETYTIYF
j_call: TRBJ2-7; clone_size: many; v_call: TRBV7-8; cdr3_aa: CASSLASVAGLRNYEQYF
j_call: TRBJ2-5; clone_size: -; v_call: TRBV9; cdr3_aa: CASSAGTSGGHQETQYF
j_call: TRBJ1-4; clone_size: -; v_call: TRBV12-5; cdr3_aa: CASSLPGTGNEKLFF
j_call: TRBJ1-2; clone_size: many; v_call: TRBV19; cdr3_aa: CASSMGRRNYGYTF
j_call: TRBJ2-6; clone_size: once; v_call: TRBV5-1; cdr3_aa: CASSSEPGLLGANVLTF
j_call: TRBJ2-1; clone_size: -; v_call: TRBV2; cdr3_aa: CASSHAGGSANSQFF
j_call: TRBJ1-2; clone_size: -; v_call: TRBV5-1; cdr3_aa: CASSQGQGAGYGYTF
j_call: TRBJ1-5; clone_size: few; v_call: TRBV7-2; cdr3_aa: CASSLAGLLARETQHF
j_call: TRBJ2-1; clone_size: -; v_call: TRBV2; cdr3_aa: CASSRTGGRTEQFF
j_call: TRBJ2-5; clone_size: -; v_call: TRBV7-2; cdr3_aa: CASSPLWGVTQYF
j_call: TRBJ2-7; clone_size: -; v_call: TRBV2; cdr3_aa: CASRLAGFYAQYF
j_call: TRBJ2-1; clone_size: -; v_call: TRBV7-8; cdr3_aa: CASSLRGGSYDEQFF
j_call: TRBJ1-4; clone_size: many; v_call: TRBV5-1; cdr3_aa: CASSDHRGANEKLFF
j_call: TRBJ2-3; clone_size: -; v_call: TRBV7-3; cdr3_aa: CASSDSNTYNTQYF
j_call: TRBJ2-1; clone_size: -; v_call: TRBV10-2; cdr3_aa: CAIRDAGGYNEQFF
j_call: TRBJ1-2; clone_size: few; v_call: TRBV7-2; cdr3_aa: CASSLSQSVERTF